This passage covers 29 T cell receptor beta chains from one sample sequenced in a study of PD-1 blockade in classical Hodgkin lymphoma. Assay: immunoSEQ multiplex PCR; the TCRdb copy retains only in-frame clones and omits some. The sample includes tens of thousands of clones, around 78% seen only once; the top ten take approximately 9%. The time point denotes: cycle 4 day 1 (C4D1), after about 6 weeks of nivolumab. After autologous stem cell transplantation all patients relapsed, and prior brentuximab vedotin exposure differed between cohorts. This sample comprised peripheral blood mononuclear cells (PBMCs), obtained before the fourth cycle of nivolumab. Receptor source: a human donor with classical Hodgkin lymphoma.

The chain's CDR3 is CASSPLGTGSYEQYF. CDR3 nucleotide sequence: TGTGCCAGCTCACCACTCGGGACAGGGTCCTACGAGCAGTACTTC. The J gene is TRBJ2-7, the V gene TRBV18; TRBD1 matches at 9 bases. The CDR3 contains 15 residues. CDR1 is KGHSH, CDR2 LQKENI, per germline. After removal of 1 base from V and 1 base from J, the junction contained 2 bases not matched to a gene.

The chain is built from TRBV19 and TRBJ1-5; TRBD1 aligns across 7 bases. The germline V gene encodes CDR1 LNHDA and CDR2 SQIVND (reference sequence). The CDR3 covers 15 residues. Germline trimming cut 5 bases from V and 2 bases from J; bases unmatched to any gene: 6. The DNA for the CDR3 is TGTGCCAGTAGTCTCACAGGGGAGGGCAATCAGCCCCAGCATTTT. Protein product: CASSLTGEGNQPQHF.

CDR3 sequence (DNA): TGTGCCAGCAGCTTAGGGGATTCCTCCTACAATGAGCAGTTCTTC. Translation: CASSLGDSSYNEQFF. The chain is built from TRBV7-2 and TRBJ2-1, with D unresolved. In germline, CDR1 is SGHTA, CDR2 FQGNSA. The CDR3 runs to 15 residues. V was cut by 1 base and J by 0 bases, with 7 bases left in between.

There are a few counts of this clone. This chain joins TRBV25-1 and TRBJ2-5, with a weak D call TRBD1 (5 bases). CDR3 length: 17 residues. V was pared by 4 bases and J by 2 bases, with 20 bases between. Germline CDR1 and CDR2: MGHDK and SYGVNS. The CDR3 reads CASSAPGAVNSQETQYF. The CDR3 nucleotides read TGTGCCAGCAGTGCCCCTGGGGCGGTAAACTCACAAGAGACCCAGTACTTC.

The CDR3 region has the DNA TGTGCCAGCAGTTTTGGGGGGACAGGGTCCTACGAGCAGTACTTC. It is translated as CASSFGGTGSYEQYF. The chain employs TRBV28 and TRBJ2-7; TRBD1 matches 9 bases. The trim removed 3 bases at V and 1 base at J, leaving 4 bases unmatched. Germline V gene sequence: CDR1 MDHEN, CDR2 SYDVKM. The CDR3 totals 15 residues.

The V gene is TRBV9, the J gene TRBJ1-2, with D perhaps TRBD1 (5 bases). The CDR3 has 13 residues. Germline V gene lookup returns CDR1 SGDLS and CDR2 YYNGEE. With 0 bases removed from V and 4 bases from J, the gap between germline ends came to 7 bases. The CDR3 is CASSVDQGYGYTF. Written as DNA, the CDR3 is TGTGCCAGCAGCGTAGACCAGGGCTATGGCTACACCTTC.

The chain uses TRBV7-6 and TRBJ2-5; 15 bases map to TRBD2. Germline-derived CDR1 and CDR2 are SGHVS and FNYEAQ. Trimming took 3 bases from V and 2 from J; bases not matched to a gene: 4. The CDR3 has 17 amino acids. The CDR3 nucleotides are TGTGCCAGCAGCTTGGCCGGGACTAGCGGGGGGCAAGAGACCCAGTACTTC. Residues: CASSLAGTSGGQETQYF.

CDR3 residues: CASSQDRVNTEAFF. Here the CDR3 DNA reads TGTGCCAGCTCACAGGACAGGGTAAACACTGAAGCTTTCTTT. The chain carries TRBV18 and TRBJ1-1; 8 bases line up with TRBD1. CDR1 is KGHSH and CDR2 is LQKENI in the germline V gene. Trimming took 4 bases from V and 2 from J; bases not matched to a gene: 3. The CDR3 spans 14 residues.

In nucleotides, the CDR3 is TGTGCCATCAGTTCCGGGACAGGGGGCTCAAACACCGGGGAGCTGTTTTTT. The encoded protein is CAISSGTGGSNTGELFF. The rearrangement uses TRBV10-3 and TRBJ2-2; 12 bases align to TRBD1. The CDR3 is made up of 17 amino acids. CDR1 and CDR2 from the germline V gene are ENHRY and SYGVKD. The J segment lost 2 bases and the V segment lost 5 bases, leaving 6 bases of the junction unmatched.

The chain couples TRBV2 to TRBJ1-1; D is perhaps TRBD1 (5 bases). This CDR3 has 13 residues. With 6 bases removed from V and 2 bases from J, the gap between germline ends came to 10 bases. From germline, CDR1 is SNHLY and CDR2 FYNNEI. In nucleotides, the CDR3 is TGTGCCAGCAGGAGGGGACTTAACACTGAAGCTTTCTTT. Protein: CASRRGLNTEAFF.

The rearrangement links TRBV5-4 to TRBJ2-5, with D perhaps matching TRBD2 (7 bases). Germline loops: CDR1 SGHNT, CDR2 YYREEE (reference sequence). The CDR3 extends over 15 amino acids. Between the trimmed V and J ends, which lost 4 bases and 5 bases, there was a span of 18 bases. The CDR3 bases are TGTGCCAGCAGCCCTGGGGGGGGCATGGGGGAGACCCAGTACTTC. It encodes CASSPGGGMGETQYF.

This rearrangement joins TRBV19 to TRBJ2-7; 9 nucleotides agree with TRBD1. Trimming cost V 3 bases and J 6 bases; bases outside gene matches: 9. CDR1 and CDR2 from the germline V gene are LNHDA and SQIVND (reference sequence). The CDR3 is 15 residues long. The CDR3 sequence is CASSILGTGPSEQYF. The CDR3, as DNA: TGTGCCAGTAGTATCCTGGGGACAGGGCCTTCCGAGCAGTACTTC.

The genes are TRBV7-3 and TRBJ2-5; a weak D match, TRBD1 (5 bases). Germline V lookup: CDR1 SGHTA, CDR2 FQGTGA. With 4 bases removed from V and 5 bases from J, the gap between germline ends came to 11 bases. The CDR3 has 13 residues. In nucleotides, the CDR3 is TGTGCCAGCAGCTCTCAGGCAGGGGAGACCCAGTACTTC. Translation: CASSSQAGETQYF.

The rearrangement links TRBV7-3 to TRBJ2-2; 9 bases agree with TRBD2. CDR1 SGHTA and CDR2 FQGTGA come from the germline V gene. Trimming took 6 bases from V and 7 from J; bases not matched to a gene: 9. The CDR3 is 15 residues long. The CDR3 loop is CASRRAGGQRGELFF. As DNA, the CDR3 is TGTGCCAGCAGAAGAGCGGGGGGACAGCGCGGGGAGCTGTTTTTT.

The rearrangement uses TRBV6-6 and TRBJ2-7; unclear D gene. This CDR3 has 12 residues. V dropped 5 bases and J dropped 0 bases, with 5 bases sitting between them. The V gene's germline CDR1 is MNHNY and CDR2 SVGAGI (reference sequence). The CDR3 coding sequence is TGTGCCAGCAGTACAAACTCCTACGAGCAGTACTTC. The encoded protein is CASSTNSYEQYF.

The rearrangement joins TRBV21-1 to TRBJ2-6. TRBV21-1 is reported as a pseudogene. CDR3 size: 18 residues. The CDR3 region has the DNA TGTGCCAGCAGCAAAGAACTCCACATATACGGCGGGGCCAACGTCCTGACTTTC. Protein product: CASSKELHIYGGANVLTF.

This chain joins TRBV11-3 and TRBJ2-5, with TRBD1 matching over 9 bases. Germline V gives CDR1 SGHNT, CDR2 YENEEA. J lost 4 bases, V lost 4 bases, and 7 bases had no gene match. The CDR3 runs to 15 residues. The CDR3 is CASSSGQGQGETQYF. In DNA form, the CDR3 reads TGTGCCAGCAGCTCCGGACAGGGGCAAGGAGAGACCCAGTACTTC. Together with reference TRBV11-3 and TRBJ2-5, the CDR3 gives the full variable domain: EAGVVQSPRYKIIEKKQPVAFWCNPISGHNTLYWYLQNLGQGPELLIRYENEEAVDDSQLPKDRFSAERLKGVDSTLKIQPAELGDSAVYLCASSSGQGQGETQYFGPGTRLLVL.

The chain has TRBV15 and TRBJ1-2, with 8 bases matching TRBD1. The CDR3 consists of 14 residues. The germline V gene has CDR1 LNHNV and CDR2 YYDKDF (reference sequence). The ends lost 6 bases at V and 3 bases at J; junction bases unmatched: 6. The CDR3 is CATSAGQDDYGYTF. The CDR3 DNA sequence: TGTGCCACCAGTGCGGGACAGGATGACTATGGCTACACCTTC.

This clone was observed a single time. Within the sample, other DNA sequences also encode this same CDR3. The chain carries TRBV5-4 and TRBJ2-7; tentative D call: TRBD2 (5 bases). The CDR3 loop spans 14 amino acids. CDR1 and CDR2 from the germline V gene are SGHNT and YYREEE (reference sequence). The V end lost 0 bases, the J end lost 1 base, and 8 bases lay between the germline ends. In DNA, the CDR3 is TGTGCCAGCAGCTTGGGGGGAGCTTCCTACGAGCAGTACTTC. This translates into CASSLGGASYEQYF. The entire variable domain, with the rest obtained from reference TRBV5-4 and TRBJ2-7, is as follows: ETGVTQSPTHLIKTRGQQVTLRCSSQSGHNTVSWYQQALGQGPQFIFQYYREEENGRGNFPPRFSGLQFPNYSSELNVNALELDDSALYLCASSLGGASYEQYFGPGTRLTVT.

In this sample, this clone turned up once. The rearrangement joins TRBV28 to TRBJ2-7; no clear D. Trimming removed 5 bases from V and 0 bases from J, with 14 bases in between. Germline V gene sequence: CDR1 MDHEN, CDR2 SYDVKM. The CDR3 runs to 15 residues. CDR3 sequence (DNA): TGTGCCAGCAGTCTACCCGCTGGAAGCTCCTACGAGCAGTACTTC. Translating it yields CASSLPAGSSYEQYF.

The chain combines TRBV6-5 with TRBJ1-2; no clear D gene. Trimming removed 5 bases at V and 4 bases at J, with 14 bases between. The CDR3 is 14 amino acids. In germline, CDR1 is MNHEY, CDR2 SVGAGI. CDR3 sequence reads: CASSGVGLGYGYTF. CDR3 nucleotides: TGTGCCAGCAGTGGGGTTGGGTTAGGCTATGGCTACACCTTC.

A few counts support this clone. The V and J genes are TRBV6-5 and TRBJ2-5; D may be TRBD1 (5 bases). Per the germline V gene, CDR1 is MNHEY and CDR2 is SVGAGI. This CDR3 has 14 residues. Trimming removed 0 bases from V and 6 bases from J, with 11 bases in between. CDR3 sequence reads: CASSYSAGPKTQYF. CDR3 bases: TGTGCCAGCAGTTACTCCGCAGGGCCGAAGACCCAGTACTTC.

This clone showed up just a few times. The chain uses TRBV28 and TRBJ1-1; D possibly corresponds to TRBD1 (5 bases). Trimming pared 7 bases from V and 9 bases from J, leaving 12 bases between. Germline CDR1 is MDHEN and CDR2 is SYDVKM. CDR3 length: 11 amino acids. In DNA, the CDR3 is TGTGCCAGCACCTCGGAGGGGCAAGCTTTCTTT. Its protein product is CASTSEGQAFF. The full variable domain, rest sourced from reference TRBV28 and TRBJ1-1, is DVKVTQSSRYLVKRTGEKVFLECVQDMDHENMFWYRQDPGLGLRLIYFSYDVKMKEKGDIPEGYSVSREKKERFSLILESASTNQTSMYLCASTSEGQAFFGQGTRLTVV.

CDR3 in amino acids: CASSNTRDRYWVYEQYF. DNA of the CDR3: TGTGCCAGCAGCAACACCCGGGACAGATACTGGGTATACGAGCAGTACTTC. The V gene is TRBV5-5, the J gene TRBJ2-7; 7 positions match TRBD1. The CDR3 is 17 amino acids. V shed 4 bases and J 4 bases; nucleotides not matched to a gene: 17. From germline, CDR1 is SGHKS and CDR2 YYEKEE (reference sequence).

This clone has a single count. The gene calls are TRBV7-9 and TRBJ2-1; D unclear. Germline V gene data show CDR1 as SEHNR and CDR2 as FQNEAQ (reference sequence). The CDR3 has 15 amino acids. Trimming took 1 base from V and 3 from J, leaving 10 bases between them. The DNA of the CDR3 is TGTGCCAGCAGCTTAGATCGTGGGAACTACAATGAGCAGTTCTTC. Translating gives CASSLDRGNYNEQFF.

The genes are TRBV10-3 and TRBJ1-5; 7 nucleotides match TRBD1. There are 14 residues in the CDR3. The J segment lost 6 bases and the V segment lost 6 bases, leaving 8 bases of the junction unmatched. Per germline, CDR1 ENHRY and CDR2 SYGVKD. CDR3 region: CAISDREAGQPQHF. In nucleotides, the CDR3 is TGTGCCATCAGCGACAGGGAGGCTGGTCAGCCCCAGCATTTT.

The chain joins TRBV28 to TRBJ2-4, with D unclear. The V end was cut by 3 bases, the J end by 0 bases, with 9 bases between. The CDR3 runs 15 residues. Germline V gene lookup returns CDR1 MDHEN and CDR2 SYDVKM. CDR3 nucleotides: TGTGCCAGCAGTTTGCTGGATATAGCCAAAAACATTCAGTACTTC. Protein product: CASSLLDIAKNIQYF.

The V and J genes are TRBV11-2 and TRBJ1-2; D perhaps matches TRBD1 (6 bases). Germline lookup yields CDR1 SGHAT and CDR2 FQNNGV. CDR3 length: 15 residues. Trimming removed 3 bases at V and 0 bases at J, with 11 bases between. CDR3 coding DNA: TGTGCCAGCAGCTTCTCGACAGGAACTAACTATGGCTACACCTTC. This translates into CASSFSTGTNYGYTF. Filled out from reference TRBV11-2 and TRBJ1-2, the complete variable domain reads EAGVAQSPRYKIIEKRQSVAFWCNPISGHATLYWYQQILGQGPKLLIQFQNNGVVDDSQLPKDRFSAERLKGVDSTLKIQPAKLEDSAVYLCASSFSTGTNYGYTFGSGTRLTVV.

This chain links TRBV4-1 with TRBJ2-7; TRBD1 is a possible D gene (6 bases). Between the trimmed V and J ends, which lost 4 bases and 1 base, there was a span of 11 bases. Germline lookup yields CDR1 MGHRA and CDR2 YSYEKL. The CDR3 consists of 14 residues. The CDR3 DNA follows: TGCGCCAGCAGCCCAATGGACAGTTCCTACGAGCAGTACTTC. Its translation is CASSPMDSSYEQYF.